Presented here are 28 T cell receptor beta chains from one specimen sequenced in a study of T cells after yellow fever vaccination. One entry per CDR3 protein results from TCRdb running MiXCR on the 5' RACE reads. The repertoire consists of 200,000 to 300,000 distinct CDR3 sequences, with 13% occurring once and the leading ten covering less than 0.55%. This sample comprised CD4+ T cells sorted from PBMCs, obtained 45 days after the yellow fever booster vaccination. These receptors were taken from a young man who received the YFV17D yellow fever vaccine.

This clonotype has at least ten counts. The rearrangement uses TRBV20-1 and TRBJ2-7; 8 positions agree with TRBD1. Looked up from germline, CDR1 is DFQATT and CDR2 is SNEGSKA (reference sequence). The CDR3 loop spans 16 amino acids. J was trimmed by 5 bases and V by 4 bases; bases with no gene match: 16. CDR3 region: CSAITIGQGREDEQYF. In DNA, the CDR3 is TGCAGTGCTATCACAATTGGACAGGGTAGGGAGGACGAGCAGTACTTC.

This chain uses TRBV30 with TRBJ2-5; D is uncertain. The CDR3 has 13 amino acids. V lost 1 base to trimming and J lost 5 bases, with 11 bases between them. Germline values: CDR1 GTSNPN, CDR2 SVGIG (reference sequence). The CDR3 DNA reads TGTGCCTGGAGTGGGCAGGCCCCGGAGACCCAGTACTTC. Translated, it gives CAWSGQAPETQYF.

This chain connects TRBV12-3 or TRBV12-4 to TRBJ2-1; possibly TRBD2 for D (6 bases). CDR3 length equals 11 residues. Trimming removed 8 bases from V and 15 bases from J, with 17 bases in between. CDR3 bases: TGTGCCAGCGACATACCGGGAGCCGCGTTCTTC. Amino acid sequence: CASDIPGAAFF.

This clonotype showed up just a few times. This rearrangement joins TRBV7-2 to TRBJ2-7; D not resolved. Trimming removed 5 bases at V and 3 bases at J, with 11 bases between. The CDR3 runs 13 residues. Germline V CDR1 and CDR2: SGHTA, FQGNSA. The CDR3 reads CASSRSANYEQYF. In DNA, the CDR3 is TGTGCCAGCAGCAGGTCTGCGAACTACGAGCAGTACTTC.

The J gene is TRBJ1-1, the V gene TRBV6-5; no clear D gene. Looked up from germline, CDR1 is MNHEY and CDR2 is SVGAGI. The CDR3 has 14 amino acids. V lost 0 bases to trimming and J lost 12 bases, with 17 bases between them. CDR3: CASSYSEVGSRTFF. Written as DNA, the CDR3 is TGTGCCAGCAGTTACTCGGAGGTGGGGTCAAGGACTTTCTTT.

V is TRBV27 and J is TRBJ2-1; D is undetermined. The CDR3 contains 11 residues. CDR1 is MNHEY, CDR2 SMNVEV, per germline (reference sequence). V was clipped by 5 bases and J by 9 bases, with 8 bases between them. The DNA for the CDR3 is TGTGCCAGCAGTCCCAGTGTTGAGCAGTTCTTC. This codes for CASSPSVEQFF.

This clonotype was counted between two and nine times. The V call is TRBV15, the J call TRBJ2-7; the match to TRBD2 covers 10 bases. V lost 6 bases to trimming and J lost 7 bases; unmatched junction nucleotides: 9. Germline loops: CDR1 LNHNV, CDR2 YYDKDF (reference sequence). This CDR3 region has 14 residues. For the CDR3, the DNA is TGTGCCACCAGACCGAGCGGGAGGGCCGGAGAGCAGTACTTC. Translation gives CATRPSGRAGEQYF.

The chain employs TRBV12-3 or TRBV12-4 and TRBJ2-1; 8 nucleotides line up with TRBD2. This CDR3 comprises 15 residues. V gave up 4 bases and J gave up 8 bases; unmatched junction bases: 10. This CDR3 reads CASSSPGTRVYEQFF. CDR3 in DNA: TGTGCCAGCAGTTCCCCCGGGACTAGGGTATATGAGCAGTTCTTC.

This clonotype has more than one count but fewer than ten. J is TRBJ2-3 and V is TRBV7-2; D remains ambiguous. Germline assignment: CDR1 SGHTA and CDR2 FQGNSA. The CDR3 has 15 amino acids. Trimming pared 0 bases from V and 0 bases from J, leaving 7 bases between. The CDR3 nucleotides read TGTGCCAGCAGCTTAGCGTGGGGTAGCACAGATACGCAGTATTTT. This translates into CASSLAWGSTDTQYF.

This clonotype was detected only a few times. The chain joins TRBV5-1 to TRBJ2-1; 7 bases agree with TRBD2. V trimming: 0 bases; J trimming: 1 base; junction bases outside the gene matches: 10. The CDR3 has 18 amino acids. From germline, CDR1 is SGHRS and CDR2 YFSETQ. The DNA of the CDR3 is TGCGCCAGCAGCTTGGCTGGGGGGGGGGTCGCATCCTACAATGAGCAGTTCTTC. It is translated as CASSLAGGGVASYNEQFF.

The CDR3 loop is CASSLGGRGDTQYF. DNA of the CDR3: TGTGCCAGCAGCTTGGGGGGCCGAGGGGATACGCAGTATTTT. The V gene is TRBV5-6, the J gene TRBJ2-3; D tentatively fits TRBD1 or TRBD2 (5 bases each). The CDR3 runs 14 residues. Trimming cost V 0 bases and J 6 bases, with 11 bases left between them. Germline V gives CDR1 SGHDT, CDR2 YYEEEE.

A few counts support this clonotype. The J gene is TRBJ2-1, the V gene TRBV5-1; D may be TRBD2 (6 bases). The CDR3 sequence is 15 residues long. Trimming took off 3 bases at V and 1 base at J, with 11 bases between the two ends. Germline assignment: CDR1 SGHRS and CDR2 YFSETQ. CDR3 amino acids: CASSWSGFSYNEQFF. For the CDR3, the DNA is TGCGCCAGCAGCTGGAGCGGGTTTTCCTACAATGAGCAGTTCTTC.

This chain uses TRBV29-1 with TRBJ2-7; 7 bases are a match to TRBD1. Germline CDR1 and CDR2: SQVTM and ANQGSEA. This CDR3 is 11 amino acids long. With V trimmed by 7 bases and J by 6 bases, 6 bases remained unmatched. As DNA, the CDR3 is TGCAGCGCCTTGACAGGGATCGAGCAGTACTTC. Translated: CSALTGIEQYF.

The rearrangement joins TRBV5-1 to TRBJ2-3, with a possible D match to TRBD2 (5 bases). Germline CDR1 SGHRS, CDR2 YFSETQ. V was shortened by 0 bases and J by 1 base, with 9 bases between the two germline ends. The CDR3 is made up of 15 amino acids. CDR3 loop: CASSLGLQGTDTQYF. CDR3 coding DNA: TGCGCCAGCAGCTTGGGACTACAAGGCACAGATACGCAGTATTTT.

This clonotype was observed a handful of times. The chain employs TRBV3-1 and TRBJ2-7, with TRBD2 matching 7 bases. Germline trimming cut 5 bases from V and 8 bases from J; bases unmatched to any gene: 9. CDR3 size: 13 residues. Looked up from germline, CDR1 is LGHDT and CDR2 is YNNKEL (reference sequence). This CDR3 reads CASSFSGEWKQYF. CDR3 sequence (DNA): TGTGCCAGCAGCTTCAGCGGGGAGTGGAAGCAGTACTTC.

This clonotype was observed at least ten times. The V call is TRBV7-3, the J call TRBJ2-3; perhaps TRBD2 as D (5 bases). The V end lost 3 bases, the J end lost 6 bases, and 7 bases lay between the germline ends. Germline V lookup: CDR1 SGHTA, CDR2 FQGTGA. This CDR3 comprises 12 residues. CDR3 sequence: CASSFAGDTQYF. CDR3 nucleotides: TGTGCCAGCAGCTTCGCGGGTGATACGCAGTATTTT.

This clonotype was found a few times. The gene calls are TRBV9 and TRBJ1-2; a weak D match, TRBD1 (6 bases). The germline CDR1 and CDR2 sequences are SGDLS and YYNGEE. Trimming removed 0 bases at V and 4 bases at J, with 10 bases between. The length of the CDR3 is 14 residues. DNA of the CDR3: TGTGCCAGCAGCGTAGGAACAGGGACCTATGGCTACACCTTC. This translates into CASSVGTGTYGYTF.

The rearrangement joins TRBV7-9 to TRBJ2-7, with D possibly TRBD1 on 6 matching bases. V was shortened by 2 bases and J by 1 base, with 12 bases between the two germline ends. Looked up from germline, CDR1 is SEHNR and CDR2 is FQNEAQ (reference sequence). CDR3 size: 15 residues. The CDR3 loop is CASSLNRAGSYEQYF. CDR3 nucleotides: TGTGCCAGCAGCTTAAACAGGGCTGGATCCTACGAGCAGTACTTC.

This chain links TRBV5-5 with TRBJ2-5; D perhaps matches TRBD2 (6 bases). This CDR3 contains 14 residues. CDR1 SGHKS and CDR2 YYEKEE come from the germline V gene (reference sequence). V was pared by 2 bases and J by 2 bases, with 10 bases between. CDR3 residues: CASSFVGTQETQYF. The CDR3 DNA follows: TGTGCCAGCAGCTTCGTGGGGACTCAAGAGACCCAGTACTTC. The whole variable domain, filled in from reference TRBV5-5 and TRBJ2-5, reads DAGVTQSPTHLIKTRGQQVTLRCSPISGHKSVSWYQQVLGQGPQFIFQYYEKEERGRGNFPDRFSARQFPNYSSELNVNALLLGDSALYLCASSFVGTQETQYFGPGTRLLVL.

The rearrangement uses TRBV20-1 and TRBJ2-5, with D possibly matching TRBD2 (6 bases). V was cut by 4 bases and J by 1 base, with 10 bases left in between. The CDR3 spans 13 residues. CDR1 and CDR2 from the germline V gene are DFQATT and SNEGSKA (reference sequence). CDR3: CSATGGTQETQYF. The CDR3 DNA reads as TGCAGTGCTACCGGGGGAACCCAAGAGACCCAGTACTTC.

This clonotype was seen repeatedly, ten times or more. This chain connects TRBV4-3 to TRBJ2-7, with TRBD2 matching 8 bases. The CDR3 extends over 14 amino acids. The ends lost 1 base at V and 2 bases at J; junction bases unmatched: 1. Per germline, CDR1 LGHNA and CDR2 YSLEER. The chain's CDR3 is CASSQGAGAYEQYF. CDR3 DNA sequence: TGCGCCAGCAGCCAAGGAGCGGGAGCCTACGAGCAGTACTTC.

V and J are TRBV5-1 and TRBJ2-3; 10 positions match TRBD2. The CDR3 runs 18 residues. Looked up from germline, CDR1 is SGHRS and CDR2 is YFSETQ. J lost 2 bases, V lost 0 bases, and 9 bases had no gene match. CDR3 nucleotide sequence: TGCGCCAGCAGCTTGGCTCGGACTAGCGGAGGAGACACAGATACGCAGTATTTT. Residues: CASSLARTSGGDTDTQYF.

In this sample, this clonotype turned up many times. The V call is TRBV5-1, the J call TRBJ2-7; D call uncertain. From germline, CDR1 is SGHRS and CDR2 YFSETQ. This CDR3 comprises 13 residues. V was clipped by 4 bases and J by 5 bases, with 13 bases between them. CDR3 residues: CASSRRAAHEQYF. CDR3 nucleotides: TGCGCCAGCAGCCGTCGGGCCGCTCACGAGCAGTACTTC.

The CDR3 nucleotides are TGCGCCAGCAGCCAATCCTCATCTAGCACAGATACGCAGTATTTT. The encoded protein is CASSQSSSSTDTQYF. V is TRBV5-1 and J is TRBJ2-3; D gene unclear. Trimming removed 4 bases at V and 0 bases at J, with 12 bases between. Germline V gene data show CDR1 as SGHRS and CDR2 as YFSETQ. The CDR3 is 15 amino acids. Full variable domain (outside the CDR3, taken from reference TRBV5-1 and TRBJ2-3): KAGVTQTPRYLIKTRGQQVTLSCSPISGHRSVSWYQQTPGQGLQFLFEYFSETQRNKGNFPGRFSGRQFSNSRSEMNVSTLELGDSALYLCASSQSSSSTDTQYFGPGTRLTVL.

This clonotype was detected a few times. The J gene is TRBJ1-5, the V gene TRBV20-1, with D unresolved. V shed 5 bases and J shed 4 bases, with 15 bases lying between them. CDR3 size: 14 residues. The V gene's germline CDR1 is DFQATT and CDR2 SNEGSKA (reference sequence). The CDR3 DNA is TGCAGTGCTCCGCGCCCGGGAAGAAATCAGCCCCAGCATTTT. Amino acid sequence: CSAPRPGRNQPQHF.

This clonotype was observed a handful of times. The chain recombines TRBV29-1 with TRBJ1-5; 7 nucleotides match TRBD1. J gave up 7 bases and V 6 bases, and 12 bases lay outside the gene matches. The CDR3 length is 14 residues. Germline values: CDR1 SQVTM, CDR2 ANQGSEA. The CDR3: CSVRTGQVGQPQHF. CDR3 DNA sequence: TGCAGCGTCAGGACAGGTCAAGTCGGGCAGCCCCAGCATTTT.

The rearrangement joins TRBV23-1 to TRBJ2-3; D is possibly TRBD1 or TRBD2 (5 bases each). TRBV23-1 is an ORF for which the function is uncertain. The CDR3 spans 16 residues. The ends were cut back, 2 bases at V and 0 bases at J, with 12 bases in the middle. The CDR3 DNA follows: TGCGCCAGCAGTCAAACTCAGGGCGGGAGCACAGATACGCAGTATTTT. Protein: CASSQTQGGSTDTQYF.

The chain joins TRBV21-1 to TRBJ2-1; TRBD2 reflects the table's D call only, with no check against the DNA. TRBV21-1 is tagged as a pseudogene. The CDR3 covers 12 residues. The CDR3 loop reads CAKCEGNNEQFF. The CDR3 DNA follows: TGTGCCAAATGCGAGGGAAACAATGAGCAGTTCTTC.